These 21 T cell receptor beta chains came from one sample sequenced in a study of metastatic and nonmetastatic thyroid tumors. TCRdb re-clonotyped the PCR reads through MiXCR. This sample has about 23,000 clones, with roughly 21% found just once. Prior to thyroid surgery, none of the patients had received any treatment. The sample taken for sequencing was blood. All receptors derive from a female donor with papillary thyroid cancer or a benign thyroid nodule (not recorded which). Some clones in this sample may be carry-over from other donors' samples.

The CDR3 region is CASSASPGTGSCYTF. Here the CDR3 DNA reads TGTGCCAGCAGTGCCTCCCCCGGGACGGGCAGTTGCTACACCTTC. The chain combines TRBV27 with TRBJ1-2; D is perhaps TRBD1 (5 bases). V lost 5 bases and J 9 bases, leaving 22 bases between the germline ends. From germline, CDR1 is MNHEY and CDR2 SMNVEV (reference sequence). This CDR3 has 15 residues.

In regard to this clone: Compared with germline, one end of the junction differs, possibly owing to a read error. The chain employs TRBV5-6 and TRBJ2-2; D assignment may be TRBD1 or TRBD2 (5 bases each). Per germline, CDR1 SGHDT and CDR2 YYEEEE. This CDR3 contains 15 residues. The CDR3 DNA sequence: TGTGCCAGCAGCTCGTACACCTTGGGGACCGGGGATCTGTTTTTT. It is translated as CASSSYTLGTGDLFF.

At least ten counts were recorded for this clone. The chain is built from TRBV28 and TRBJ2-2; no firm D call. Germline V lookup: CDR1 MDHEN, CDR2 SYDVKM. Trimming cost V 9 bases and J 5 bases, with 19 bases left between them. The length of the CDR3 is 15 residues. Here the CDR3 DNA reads TGTGCCAGTCTCTCAGTGCCGGGTTCGACCGGGGAGCTGTTTTTT. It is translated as CASLSVPGSTGELFF.

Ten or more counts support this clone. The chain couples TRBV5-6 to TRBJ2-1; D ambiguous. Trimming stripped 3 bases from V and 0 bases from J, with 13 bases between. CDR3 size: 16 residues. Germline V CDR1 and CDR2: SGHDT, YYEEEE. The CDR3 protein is CASSSDSLGSYNEQFF. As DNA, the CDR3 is TGTGCCAGCAGCTCAGACTCCCTGGGCTCCTACAATGAGCAGTTCTTC.

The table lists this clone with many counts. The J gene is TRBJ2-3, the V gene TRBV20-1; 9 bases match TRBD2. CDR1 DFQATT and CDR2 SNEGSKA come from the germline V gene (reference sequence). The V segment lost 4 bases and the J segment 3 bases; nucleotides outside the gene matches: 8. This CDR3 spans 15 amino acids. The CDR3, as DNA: TGCAGTGCTATGGGGGCTAGCGGGATTACAGATACGCAGTATTTT. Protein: CSAMGASGITDTQYF.

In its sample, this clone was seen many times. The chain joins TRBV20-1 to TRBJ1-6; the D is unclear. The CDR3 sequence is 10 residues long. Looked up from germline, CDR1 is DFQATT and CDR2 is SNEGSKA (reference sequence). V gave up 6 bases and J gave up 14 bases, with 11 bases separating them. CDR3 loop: CSARLESLHF. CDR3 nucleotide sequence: TGCAGTGCGAGACTGGAGTCCCTCCACTTT.

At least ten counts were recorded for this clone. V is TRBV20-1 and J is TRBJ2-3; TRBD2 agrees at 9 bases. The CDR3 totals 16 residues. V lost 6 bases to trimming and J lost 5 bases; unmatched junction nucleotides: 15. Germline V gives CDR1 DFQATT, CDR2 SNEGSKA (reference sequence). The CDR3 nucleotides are TGCAGTGCCCCAGGGACTAGCCTTAATCAGGGAGATACGCAGTATTTT. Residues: CSAPGTSLNQGDTQYF.

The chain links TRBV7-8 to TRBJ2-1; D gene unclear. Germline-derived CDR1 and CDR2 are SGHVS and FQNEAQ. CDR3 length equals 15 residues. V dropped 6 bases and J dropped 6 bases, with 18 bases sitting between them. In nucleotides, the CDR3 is TGTGCCAGCAGTCCACACAACACCCCGGGCAATGAGCAGTTCTTC. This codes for CASSPHNTPGNEQFF. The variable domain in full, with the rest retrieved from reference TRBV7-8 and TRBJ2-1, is GAGVSQSPRYKVAKRGQDVALRCDPISGHVSLFWYQQALGQGPEFLTYFQNEAQLDKSGLPSDRFFAERPEGSVSTLKIQRTQQEDSAVYLCASSPHNTPGNEQFFGPGTRLTVL.

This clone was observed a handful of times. The CDR3 reads CASSLRAGSNTEAFF. CDR3 coding DNA: TGTGCCAGCAGCTTAAGGGCAGGGTCGAACACTGAAGCTTTCTTT. The V call is TRBV7-6, the J call TRBJ1-1; D possibly corresponds to TRBD1 (5 bases). The ends were cut back, 2 bases at V and 1 base at J, with 11 bases in the middle. This CDR3 region has 15 residues. Germline V gene sequence: CDR1 SGHVS, CDR2 FNYEAQ.

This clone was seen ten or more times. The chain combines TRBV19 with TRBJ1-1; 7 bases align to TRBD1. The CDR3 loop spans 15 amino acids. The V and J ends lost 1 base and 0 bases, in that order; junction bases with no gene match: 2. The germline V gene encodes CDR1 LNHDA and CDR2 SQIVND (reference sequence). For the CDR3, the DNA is TGTGCCAGTAGTATAGGGGGGACAGTGAACACTGAAGCTTTCTTT. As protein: CASSIGGTVNTEAFF.

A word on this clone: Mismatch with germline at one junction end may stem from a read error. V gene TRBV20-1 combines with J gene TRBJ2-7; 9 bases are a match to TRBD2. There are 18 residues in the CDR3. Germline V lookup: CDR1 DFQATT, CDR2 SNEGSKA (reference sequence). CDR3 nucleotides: TGCAGTGATAGAGATGGAACCCTAGCGGGAAGGAGCTCCTACGAGCAGTACTTC. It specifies CSDRDGTLAGRSSYEQYF.

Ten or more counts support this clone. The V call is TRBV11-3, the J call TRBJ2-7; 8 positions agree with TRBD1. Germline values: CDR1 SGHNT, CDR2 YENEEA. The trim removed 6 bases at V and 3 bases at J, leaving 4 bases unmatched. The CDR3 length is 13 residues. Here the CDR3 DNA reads TGTGCCAGCAGAACCAGGGGGCTCTACGAGCAGTACTTC. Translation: CASRTRGLYEQYF.

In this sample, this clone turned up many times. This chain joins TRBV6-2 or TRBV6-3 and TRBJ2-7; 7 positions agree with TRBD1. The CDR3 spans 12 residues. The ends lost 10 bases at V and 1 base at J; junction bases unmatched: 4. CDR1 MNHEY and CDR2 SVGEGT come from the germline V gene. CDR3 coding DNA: TGTGCCACCGGGACAGCTTCCTACGAGCAGTACTTC. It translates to CATGTASYEQYF.

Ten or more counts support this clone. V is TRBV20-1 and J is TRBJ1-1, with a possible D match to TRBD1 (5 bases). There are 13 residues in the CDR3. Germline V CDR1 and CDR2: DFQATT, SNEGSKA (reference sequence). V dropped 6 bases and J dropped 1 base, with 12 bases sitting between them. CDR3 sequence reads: CSAREGPNTEAFF. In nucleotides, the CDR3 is TGCAGTGCCAGGGAGGGGCCGAACACTGAAGCTTTCTTT.

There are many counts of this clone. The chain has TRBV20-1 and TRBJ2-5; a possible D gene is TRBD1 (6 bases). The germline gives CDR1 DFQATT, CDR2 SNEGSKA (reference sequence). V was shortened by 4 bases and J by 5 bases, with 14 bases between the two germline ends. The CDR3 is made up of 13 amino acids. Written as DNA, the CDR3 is TGCAGTGCTATCTACAGGGATAGGGAGACCCAGTACTTC. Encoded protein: CSAIYRDRETQYF.

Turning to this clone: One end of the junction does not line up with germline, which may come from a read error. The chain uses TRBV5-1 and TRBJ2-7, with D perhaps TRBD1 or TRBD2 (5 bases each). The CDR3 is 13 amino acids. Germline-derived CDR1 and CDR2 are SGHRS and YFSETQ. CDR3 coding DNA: TGCGCCAGCAGCCCTGACGGGACCTACGAGCATTACTTC. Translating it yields CASSPDGTYEHYF. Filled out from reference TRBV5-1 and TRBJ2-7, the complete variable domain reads KAGVTQTPRYLIKTRGQQVTLSCSPISGHRSVSWYQQTPGQGLQFLFEYFSETQRNKGNFPGRFSGRQFSNSRSEMNVSTLELGDSALYLCASSPDGTYEHYFGPGTRLTVT.

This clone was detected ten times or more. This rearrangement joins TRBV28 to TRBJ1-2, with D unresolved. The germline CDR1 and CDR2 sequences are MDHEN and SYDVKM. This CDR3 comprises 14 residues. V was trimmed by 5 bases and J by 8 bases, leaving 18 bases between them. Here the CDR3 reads CASSPSTSREGYTF. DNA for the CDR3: TGTGCCAGCAGTCCATCGACGAGTAGGGAGGGCTACACCTTC.

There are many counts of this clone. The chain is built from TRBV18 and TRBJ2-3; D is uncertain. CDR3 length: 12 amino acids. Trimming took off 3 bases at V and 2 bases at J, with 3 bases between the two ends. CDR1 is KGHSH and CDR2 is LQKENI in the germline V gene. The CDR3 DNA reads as TGTGCCAGCTCACCCGCCACAGATACGCAGTATTTT. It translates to CASSPATDTQYF.

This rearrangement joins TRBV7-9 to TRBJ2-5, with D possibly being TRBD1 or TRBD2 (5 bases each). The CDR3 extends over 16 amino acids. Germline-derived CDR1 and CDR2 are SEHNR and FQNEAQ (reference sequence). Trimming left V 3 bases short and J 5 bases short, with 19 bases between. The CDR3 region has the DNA TGTGCCAGCAGCTTCTTTCGAGCGGTAGGGGTGGAGACCCAGTACTTC. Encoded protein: CASSFFRAVGVETQYF.

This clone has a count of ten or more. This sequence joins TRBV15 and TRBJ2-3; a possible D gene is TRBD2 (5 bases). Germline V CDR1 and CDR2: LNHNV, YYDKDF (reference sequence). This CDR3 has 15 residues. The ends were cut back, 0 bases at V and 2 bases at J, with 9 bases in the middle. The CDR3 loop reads CATSRDEGATDTQYF. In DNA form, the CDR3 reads TGTGCCACCAGCAGAGATGAGGGAGCCACAGATACGCAGTATTTT. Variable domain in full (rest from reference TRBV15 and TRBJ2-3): DAMVIQNPRYQVTQFGKPVTLSCSQTLNHNVMYWYQQKSSQAPKLLFHYYDKDFNNEADTPDNFQSRRPNTSFCFLDIRSPGLGDTAMYLCATSRDEGATDTQYFGPGTRLTVL.

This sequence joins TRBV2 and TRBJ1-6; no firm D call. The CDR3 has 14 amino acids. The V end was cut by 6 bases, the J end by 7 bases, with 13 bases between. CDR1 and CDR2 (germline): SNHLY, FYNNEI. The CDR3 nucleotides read TGTGCCAGCAGGGAGGACGGTCGGAATTCACCCCTCCACTTT. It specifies CASREDGRNSPLHF.